According to its frequency, the clone carrying this TCR beta chain is large. Antigen specificity is unknown. TRB amplification used approximately 250 ng of peripheral blood genomic DNA. The record originates from a study of T cell clusters in autoimmune cytopenias. Findings and limits, study-wide: Functional roles of the in silico T cell clusters still await experimental validation. The cluster-lack signature was not seen for secondary cytopenia versus chronic lymphocytic leukemia.

The CDR3 is made up of 15 amino acids. Germline V lookup: CDR1 LNHDA, CDR2 SQIVND (reference sequence). TRB was amplified by touch-down multiplex PCR, primer pools A and B combined. With the multiplex PCR reads reprocessed, TCRdb shows one record per CDR3 protein and no DNA. This sample's clone table lists 7,800 or so distinct CDR3 sequences. The chain joins TRBV19 to TRBJ2-2; the D call from TCRdb, TRBD2, cannot be confirmed without DNA. Material: peripheral blood. The sequence derives from a human donor with an autoimmune cytopenia or autoimmune hepatitis (not recorded which). CDR3 sequence: CASTENSGATGELFF. Variable domain in full (rest from reference TRBV19 and TRBJ2-2): DGGITQSPKYLFRKEGQNVTLSCEQNLNHDAMYWYRQDPGQGLRLIYYSQIVNDFQKGDIAEGYSVSREKKESFPLTVTSAQKNPTAFYLCASTENSGATGELFFGEGSRLTVL.